This T cell receptor (beta chain) was found in a study of high-grade serous ovarian cancer treatment subgroups. Study-level background: On average, 14,192 reads and 6,000 to 7,500 unique TCR beta rearrangements were obtained per sample. Regarding the study as a whole: Bulk tumor TCR sequencing gave no spatial information.

The CDR3 totals 15 residues. V shed 3 bases, J shed 5 bases, and the junction held 8 bases outside the gene matches. Germline V gene lookup returns CDR1 SGHDN and CDR2 FVKESK. Only in-frame clones appear in the TCRdb table, and some are missing; sequencing was by immunoSEQ multiplex PCR. The data hold approximately 6,000 clones, with more than 70% observed a single time. As for this clone: Its target is not known.

Tumor tissue was taken before any definitive surgery or chemotherapy was given. Sequencing was done on a sample of tumor tissue. This receptor was identified in a human donor with high-grade serous ovarian cancer. J is TRBJ2-3 and V is TRBV14, with 7 positions matching TRBD1. The CDR3 DNA reads as TGTGCCAGCAGCCACGAGGGGGCGGTAAAAGATACGCAGTATTTT. Translating it yields CASSHEGAVKDTQYF.